The 31 T cell receptor beta chains below all came from one sample that was sequenced in a study of T-cell reconstitution after alpha-beta-depleted transplantation in children (dated by TCRdb to 2016 to 2018). The protocol used for the library was PCR. TCRdb lists the instrument as Illumina HiSeq 2500. TCR libraries were prepared with molecular barcoding, using unique molecular identifiers to normalize TCRbeta repertoire quantification. TCRdb reprocessed the public reads (quality trimming at Q25 with fastp, clone calling with MiXCR) and kept in-frame beta chains. Duplicate CDR3 protein sequences are folded into a single record with the most common DNA and genes. The sample table holds roughly 500,000 distinct CDR3 sequences, of which roughly 18% were seen once. Approximately 3% of the sample belongs to the ten largest clones. The sequences come from PBMCs from the stem cell graft donor, collected from the stem cell graft. These receptors all stem from a human donor who donated a stem cell graft to a child with acute lymphoblastic leukemia.

This chain connects TRBV30 to TRBJ2-1; 7 positions agree with TRBD2. Germline V lookup: CDR1 GTSNPN, CDR2 SVGIG (reference sequence). V lost 2 bases to trimming and J lost 6 bases; unmatched junction nucleotides: 4. The CDR3 length is 13 residues. CDR3 in amino acids: CAWSRGEVNEQFF. For the CDR3, the DNA is TGTGCCTGGAGTCGGGGGGAGGTCAATGAGCAGTTCTTC.

This clonotype showed up just a few times. J is TRBJ1-1 and V is TRBV7-3; D call uncertain. The V gene's germline CDR1 is SGHTA and CDR2 FQGTGA. The V and J ends lost 2 bases and 1 base respectively, with 8 bases between them. This CDR3 region has 14 residues. CDR3 nucleotides: TGTGCCAGCAGCTTACTGGCAGCGAACACTGAAGCTTTCTTT. It translates to CASSLLAANTEAFF.

The chain joins TRBV12-3 or TRBV12-4 to TRBJ1-3, with D unresolved. The CDR3 spans 15 residues. Between the trimmed V and J ends, which lost 5 bases and 5 bases, there was a span of 16 bases. CDR3 in DNA: TGTGCCAGCAGTACCCGGGCCCCAGGACGAAACACCATATATTTT. Amino acid sequence: CASSTRAPGRNTIYF.

The gene calls are TRBV7-2 and TRBJ2-1; D gene unclear. Germline V CDR1 and CDR2: SGHTA, FQGNSA. This CDR3 comprises 12 residues. V was shortened by 0 bases and J by 16 bases, with 13 bases between the two germline ends. CDR3 loop: CASSLAWWNPFF. CDR3 nucleotide sequence: TGTGCCAGCAGCTTAGCGTGGTGGAACCCCTTCTTC.

The chain has TRBV7-8 and TRBJ1-5; D remains ambiguous. The CDR3 runs 16 residues. V lost 0 bases and J 1 base, leaving 10 bases between the germline ends. The V gene's germline CDR1 is SGHVS and CDR2 FQNEAQ. The CDR3 here is CASSLAGMGSNQPQHF. The CDR3 coding sequence is TGTGCCAGCAGCTTAGCAGGGATGGGAAGCAATCAGCCCCAGCATTTT.

This clonotype was seen more than once but under ten times. The V call is TRBV5-1, the J call TRBJ2-7; TRBD2 matches 11 bases. Germline V lookup: CDR1 SGHRS, CDR2 YFSETQ. This CDR3 is built from 17 residues. V was pared by 4 bases and J by 0 bases, with 9 bases of the junction left unmatched. The CDR3 here is CASSPYASGRSSYEQYF. CDR3 bases: TGCGCCAGCAGCCCATACGCTAGCGGGAGGAGCTCCTACGAGCAGTACTTC.

CDR3 bases: TGTGCCTGGAGCCGAACCGGGGAGCTGTTTTTT. This encodes CAWSRTGELFF. This chain joins TRBV30 and TRBJ2-2; D is ambiguous. Germline loops: CDR1 GTSNPN, CDR2 SVGIG (reference sequence). The CDR3 consists of 11 residues. V was trimmed by 3 bases and J by 5 bases, leaving 4 bases between them.

The chain has TRBV20-1 and TRBJ1-1, with no clear D. The CDR3 extends over 13 amino acids. CDR1 and CDR2 (germline): DFQATT, SNEGSKA (reference sequence). Trimming cost V 3 bases and J 2 bases, with 10 bases left between them. For the CDR3, the DNA is TGCAGTGCTAGGAAGGACTTTAACACTGAAGCTTTCTTT. It is translated as CSARKDFNTEAFF.

A few counts support this clonotype. The V and J genes are TRBV4-1 and TRBJ2-7; 8 bases match TRBD2. The CDR3 has 14 residues. Germline CDR1 and CDR2: MGHRA and YSYEKL. The trim removed 4 bases at V and 5 bases at J, leaving 7 bases unmatched. The CDR3 reads CASSRGLEENEQYF. The DNA for the CDR3 is TGCGCCAGCAGCCGGGGACTAGAAGAAAACGAGCAGTACTTC.

The genes are TRBV12-3 or TRBV12-4 and TRBJ2-2, with D possibly being TRBD1 (6 bases). The CDR3 is 15 residues long. V was cut by 5 bases and J by 0 bases, with 10 bases left in between. The DNA for the CDR3 is TGTGCCAGCAGTCCGGGACACTCGAACACCGGGGAGCTGTTTTTT. It is translated as CASSPGHSNTGELFF.

The chain couples TRBV11-2 to TRBJ2-3; D remains ambiguous. The CDR3 contains 16 residues. Germline V gene lookup returns CDR1 SGHAT and CDR2 FQNNGV. Trimming removed 5 bases at V and 1 base at J, with 16 bases between. The CDR3: CASSPIQLSGTDTQYF. The CDR3 DNA sequence: TGTGCCAGCAGCCCGATCCAGCTGTCTGGCACAGATACGCAGTATTTT.

This clonotype has only a few counts. The chain recombines TRBV5-1 with TRBJ2-1, with TRBD1 matching over 8 bases. The V segment lost 1 base and the J segment 10 bases; nucleotides outside the gene matches: 7. The CDR3 is 14 amino acids. The germline V gene has CDR1 SGHRS and CDR2 YFSETQ. In DNA, the CDR3 is TGCGCCAGCAGCTTGCAGGGGGCAGGGCGGGAGCAGTTCTTC. Residues: CASSLQGAGREQFF.

There are a few counts of this clonotype. This chain links TRBV29-1 with TRBJ1-1, with D hard to call. CDR3 length: 12 residues. Trimming removed 4 bases at V and 1 base at J, with 7 bases between. Germline CDR1 and CDR2: SQVTM and ANQGSEA. The CDR3 loop reads CSVGTRNTEAFF. In nucleotides, the CDR3 is TGCAGCGTTGGCACGAGGAACACTGAAGCTTTCTTT.

This sequence joins TRBV7-8 and TRBJ1-4; 10 bases fit TRBD1. V trimming: 4 bases; J trimming: 5 bases; junction bases outside the gene matches: 4. Germline values: CDR1 SGHVS, CDR2 FQNEAQ. This CDR3 region has 15 residues. The CDR3 loop is CASSSRTGGNEKLFF. The CDR3 bases are TGTGCCAGCAGCTCCCGGACAGGGGGGAATGAAAAACTGTTTTTT.

J is TRBJ1-3 and V is TRBV4-1, with 7 bases lining up with TRBD1. The CDR3 has 15 residues. Germline lookup yields CDR1 MGHRA and CDR2 YSYEKL. The V and J ends lost 4 bases and 4 bases, in that order; junction bases with no gene match: 7. This CDR3 reads CASSPTGVAGNTIYF. CDR3 in DNA: TGCGCCAGCAGCCCCACAGGGGTCGCGGGAAACACCATATATTTT.

The J gene is TRBJ2-3, the V gene TRBV7-9, with D possibly being TRBD2 (7 bases). The CDR3 is 16 amino acids. V was pared by 4 bases and J by 4 bases, with 18 bases between. Germline values: CDR1 SEHNR, CDR2 FQNEAQ (reference sequence). This CDR3 is CASSSSDWGGPDTQYF. The CDR3 coding sequence is TGTGCCAGCAGCTCTTCTGATTGGGGGGGGCCAGATACGCAGTATTTT.

The chain joins TRBV7-3 to TRBJ1-1; D possibly corresponds to TRBD1 (5 bases). CDR1 SGHTA and CDR2 FQGTGA come from the germline V gene. Trimming removed 0 bases at V and 1 base at J, with 27 bases between. CDR3 size: 21 residues. CDR3 sequence reads: CASSLTNTGVIPIRENTEAFF. The CDR3 region has the DNA TGTGCCAGCAGCTTAACGAATACGGGGGTTATTCCTATCAGAGAGAACACTGAAGCTTTCTTT.

This clonotype was observed a few times. The chain uses TRBV4-1 and TRBJ2-5, with TRBD2 matching 13 bases. CDR1 is MGHRA, CDR2 YSYEKL, per germline. V was pared by 1 base and J by 0 bases, with 2 bases of the junction left unmatched. This CDR3 region has 17 residues. The DNA of the CDR3 is TGCGCCAGCAGCCAAGGGACTAGCGGGAGTAACCAAGAGACCCAGTACTTC. This translates into CASSQGTSGSNQETQYF.

This clonotype has a count of ten or more. The chain is built from TRBV6-5 and TRBJ1-1, with D tentatively TRBD1 (5 bases). Germline loops: CDR1 MNHEY, CDR2 SVGAGI. Trimming shortened V by 1 base and J by 8 bases, and 11 bases separated the two germline ends. The CDR3 covers 13 residues. The DNA of the CDR3 is TGTGCCAGCAGTTACTTCGGGGCCCTCGAAGCTTTCTTT. Translating gives CASSYFGALEAFF.

J is TRBJ1-1 and V is TRBV12-3 or TRBV12-4; D unclear. V lost 5 bases and J 2 bases, leaving 18 bases between the germline ends. This CDR3 is built from 16 residues. The CDR3 is CASSIQTVLLNTEAFF. The CDR3 DNA follows: TGTGCCAGCAGTATTCAGACGGTACTCCTTAACACTGAAGCTTTCTTT.

The sample holds a few counts of this clonotype. The chain joins TRBV5-1 to TRBJ1-2, with D hard to call. V was pared by 1 base and J by 0 bases, with 10 bases between. CDR3 length equals 15 residues. Looked up from germline, CDR1 is SGHRS and CDR2 is YFSETQ. CDR3 DNA: TGCGCCAGCAGCTTGCTTCCAGGTTCTAACTATGGCTACACCTTC. Translation gives CASSLLPGSNYGYTF.

Of note for this clonotype: At one end, the junction sequence differs from germline, possibly due to a read error. This chain uses TRBV25-1 with TRBJ1-4, with 9 bases aligning to TRBD1. CDR1 is MGHDK, CDR2 SYGVNS, per germline. CDR3 length: 17 amino acids. The CDR3 DNA reads as TGTGCCGGCAGTGCACCAGTTCAGGGACAGGGATACGAAAAACTGTTTTTT. This translates into CAGSAPVQGQGYEKLFF.

V is TRBV4-1 and J is TRBJ2-1, with 8 bases identical to TRBD2. The germline V gene encodes CDR1 MGHRA and CDR2 YSYEKL. The CDR3 spans 14 residues. Trimming took 4 bases from V and 7 from J; bases not matched to a gene: 6. DNA of the CDR3: TGCGCCAGCAGCCTGGGACTAGGGGTTAATGAGCAGTTCTTC. Protein product: CASSLGLGVNEQFF.

This clonotype was picked up a small number of times. V and J are TRBV29-1 and TRBJ2-7; a weak D match, TRBD2 (6 bases). Germline V gene data show CDR1 as SQVTM and CDR2 as ANQGSEA. CDR3 length: 13 residues. With 0 bases removed from V and 3 bases from J, the gap between germline ends came to 9 bases. CDR3 sequence (DNA): TGCAGCGTTGAAGAGGAGGAGGGCTACGAGCAGTACTTC. It yields the protein CSVEEEEGYEQYF.

This clonotype showed up just a few times. The rearrangement uses TRBV29-1 and TRBJ1-1; D gene unclear. CDR3 size: 10 residues. Trimming removed 7 bases at V and 1 base at J, with 4 bases between. CDR1 and CDR2 from the germline V gene are SQVTM and ANQGSEA. CDR3 sequence reads: CSDANTEAFF. DNA for the CDR3: TGCAGCGACGCGAACACTGAAGCTTTCTTT.

This rearrangement joins TRBV28 to TRBJ2-1; 10 positions match TRBD2. This CDR3 has 18 amino acids. V was clipped by 7 bases and J by 6 bases; unmatched bases: 18. The germline V gene has CDR1 MDHEN and CDR2 SYDVKM. The CDR3 region is CASIPTQLAGLGGNEQFF. The CDR3 nucleotides read TGTGCCAGCATCCCCACCCAACTAGCGGGGCTAGGTGGCAATGAGCAGTTCTTC. The variable domain in full, completed from reference TRBV28 and TRBJ2-1, reads DVKVTQSSRYLVKRTGEKVFLECVQDMDHENMFWYRQDPGLGLRLIYFSYDVKMKEKGDIPEGYSVSREKKERFSLILESASTNQTSMYLCASIPTQLAGLGGNEQFFGPGTRLTVL.

In DNA, the CDR3 is TGTGCCAGCAGCAGTAGCGGGAGGGCCTTCGATGAGCAGTTCTTC. Translating it yields CASSSSGRAFDEQFF. J is TRBJ2-1 and V is TRBV7-3, with TRBD2 matching over 11 bases. Unmatched junction bases numbered 8, after V lost 5 bases and J lost 8 bases. This CDR3 comprises 15 residues. From germline, CDR1 is SGHTA and CDR2 FQGTGA.

This clonotype was seen a handful of times. The J gene is TRBJ2-1, the V gene TRBV24-1; 8 nucleotides agree with TRBD2. J lost 3 bases, V lost 10 bases, and 7 bases had no gene match. In germline, CDR1 is KGHDR, CDR2 SFDVKD. The CDR3 is 14 residues long. The CDR3 is CATTREGGYNEQFF. The CDR3 nucleotides are TGTGCCACTACTCGGGAGGGGGGCTACAATGAGCAGTTCTTC.

The table lists this clonotype with a few counts. The J gene is TRBJ2-3, the V gene TRBV7-9; D gene ambiguous. The V and J ends lost 10 bases and 3 bases respectively, with 20 bases between them. Per the germline V gene, CDR1 is SEHNR and CDR2 is FQNEAQ (reference sequence). The CDR3 has 15 amino acids. CDR3 in amino acids: CAIHPLYALTDTQYF. Written as DNA, the CDR3 is TGTGCCATCCATCCCCTTTACGCCCTGACAGATACGCAGTATTTT.

The chain is built from TRBV20-1 and TRBJ2-1; the D gene is possibly TRBD2 (6 bases). V lost 6 bases and J lost 6, with 15 bases in between. The CDR3 is made up of 13 amino acids. The germline V gene has CDR1 DFQATT and CDR2 SNEGSKA (reference sequence). The CDR3 sequence: CSAHDGSVNEQFF. CDR3 bases: TGCAGTGCACACGACGGGAGTGTCAATGAGCAGTTCTTC.

This clonotype has more than one count but fewer than ten. This chain connects TRBV4-2 to TRBJ2-1, with TRBD2 matching 10 bases. The germline CDR1 and CDR2 sequences are LGHNA and YNFKEQ. CDR3 size: 15 residues. V dropped 6 bases and J dropped 7; count of bases not matched to a gene: 9. The CDR3 loop reads CASSPGTSVINEQFF. CDR3 coding DNA: TGTGCCAGCAGTCCCGGGACTAGCGTAATAAATGAGCAGTTCTTC.